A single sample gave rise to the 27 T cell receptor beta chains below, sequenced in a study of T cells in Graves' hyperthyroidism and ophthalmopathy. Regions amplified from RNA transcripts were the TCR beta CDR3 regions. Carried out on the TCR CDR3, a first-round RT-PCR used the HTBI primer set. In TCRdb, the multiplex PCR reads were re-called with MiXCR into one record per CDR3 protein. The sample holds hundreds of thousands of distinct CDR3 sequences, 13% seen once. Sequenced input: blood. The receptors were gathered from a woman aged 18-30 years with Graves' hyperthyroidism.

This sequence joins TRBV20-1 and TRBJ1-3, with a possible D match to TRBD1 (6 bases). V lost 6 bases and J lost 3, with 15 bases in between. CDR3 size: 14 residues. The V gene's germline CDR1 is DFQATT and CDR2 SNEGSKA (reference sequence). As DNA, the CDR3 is TGCAGTGCCTGGAGCCAGGGGTTTGGAAACACCATATATTTT. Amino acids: CSAWSQGFGNTIYF.

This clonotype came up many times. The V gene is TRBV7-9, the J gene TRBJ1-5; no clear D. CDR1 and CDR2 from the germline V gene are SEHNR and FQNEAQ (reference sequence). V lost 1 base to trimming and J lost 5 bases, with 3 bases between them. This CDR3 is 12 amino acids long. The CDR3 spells CASSLGDQPQHF. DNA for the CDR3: TGTGCCAGCAGCTTAGGGGATCAGCCCCAGCATTTT.

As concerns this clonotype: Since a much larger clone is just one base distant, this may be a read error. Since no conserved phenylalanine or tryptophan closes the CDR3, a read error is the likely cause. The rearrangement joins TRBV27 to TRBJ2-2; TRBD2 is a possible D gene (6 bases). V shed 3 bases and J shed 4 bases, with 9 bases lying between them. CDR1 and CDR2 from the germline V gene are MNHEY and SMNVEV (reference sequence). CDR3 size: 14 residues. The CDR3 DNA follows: TGTGCCAGCAGTTTTAGCGGACTCACCGGGGAGCTGTTTCTT. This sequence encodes CASSFSGLTGELFL.

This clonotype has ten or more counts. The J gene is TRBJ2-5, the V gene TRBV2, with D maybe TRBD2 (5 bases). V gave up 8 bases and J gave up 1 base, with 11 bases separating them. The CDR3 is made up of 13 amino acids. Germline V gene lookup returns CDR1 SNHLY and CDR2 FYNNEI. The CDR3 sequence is CASPIAGQETQYF. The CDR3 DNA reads TGTGCCAGCCCTATTGCGGGCCAAGAGACCCAGTACTTC.

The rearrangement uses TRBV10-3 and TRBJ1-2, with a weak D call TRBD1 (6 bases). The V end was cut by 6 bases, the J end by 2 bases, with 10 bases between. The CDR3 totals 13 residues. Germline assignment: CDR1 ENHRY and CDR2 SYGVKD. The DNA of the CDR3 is TGTGCCATCAGGGGACACGCGAACTATGGCTACACCTTC. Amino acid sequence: CAIRGHANYGYTF.

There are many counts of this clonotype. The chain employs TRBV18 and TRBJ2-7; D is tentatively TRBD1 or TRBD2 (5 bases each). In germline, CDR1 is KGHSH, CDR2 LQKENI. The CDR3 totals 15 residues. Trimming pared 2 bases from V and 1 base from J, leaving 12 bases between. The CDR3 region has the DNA TGTGCCAGCTCACCAGGGGACGGAAGATCCTACGAGCAGTACTTC. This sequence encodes CASSPGDGRSYEQYF.

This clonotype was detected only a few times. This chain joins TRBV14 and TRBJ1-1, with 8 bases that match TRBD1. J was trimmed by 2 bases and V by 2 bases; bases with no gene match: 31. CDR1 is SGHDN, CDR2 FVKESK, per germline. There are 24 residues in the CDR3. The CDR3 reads CASSQFGSGYPRTGLDRGNTEAFF. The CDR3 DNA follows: TGTGCCAGCAGCCAATTCGGGTCGGGTTATCCGAGGACAGGGTTAGATCGCGGTAACACTGAAGCTTTCTTT.

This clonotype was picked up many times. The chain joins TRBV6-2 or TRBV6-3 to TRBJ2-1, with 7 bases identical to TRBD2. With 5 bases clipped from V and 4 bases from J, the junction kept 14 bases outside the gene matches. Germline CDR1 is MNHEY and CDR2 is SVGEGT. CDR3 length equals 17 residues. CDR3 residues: CASSPFLLADPYNEQFF. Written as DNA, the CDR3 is TGTGCCAGCAGTCCTTTCCTTCTAGCGGACCCTTACAATGAGCAGTTCTTC.

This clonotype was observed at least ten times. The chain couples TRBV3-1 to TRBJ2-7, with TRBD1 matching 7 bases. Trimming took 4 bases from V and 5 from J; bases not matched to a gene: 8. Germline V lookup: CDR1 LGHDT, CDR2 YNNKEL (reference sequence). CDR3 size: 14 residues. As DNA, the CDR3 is TGTGCCAGCAGCCCCTCGACAGGGTGGAACGAGCAGTACTTC. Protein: CASSPSTGWNEQYF.

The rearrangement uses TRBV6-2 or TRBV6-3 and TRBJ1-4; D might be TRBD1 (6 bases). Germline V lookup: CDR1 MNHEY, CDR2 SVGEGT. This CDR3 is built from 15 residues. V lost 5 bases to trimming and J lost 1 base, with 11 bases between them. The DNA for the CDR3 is TGTGCCAGCAGTGCAACGGACAGAACTAATGAAAAACTGTTTTTT. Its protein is CASSATDRTNEKLFF.

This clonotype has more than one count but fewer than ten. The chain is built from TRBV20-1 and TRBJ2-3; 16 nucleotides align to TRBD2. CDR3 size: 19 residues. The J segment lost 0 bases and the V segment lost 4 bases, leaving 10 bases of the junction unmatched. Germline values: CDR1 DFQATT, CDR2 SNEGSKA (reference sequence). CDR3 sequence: CSATTPGLAGGLSTDTQYF. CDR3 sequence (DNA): TGCAGTGCTACCACTCCGGGACTAGCGGGAGGGCTAAGCACAGATACGCAGTATTTT.

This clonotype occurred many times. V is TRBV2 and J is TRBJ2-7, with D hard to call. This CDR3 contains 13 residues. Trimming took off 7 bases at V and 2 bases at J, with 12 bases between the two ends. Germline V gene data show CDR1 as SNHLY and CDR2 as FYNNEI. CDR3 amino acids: CASIGKETYEQYF. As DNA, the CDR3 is TGTGCCAGCATTGGGAAGGAGACCTACGAGCAGTACTTC.

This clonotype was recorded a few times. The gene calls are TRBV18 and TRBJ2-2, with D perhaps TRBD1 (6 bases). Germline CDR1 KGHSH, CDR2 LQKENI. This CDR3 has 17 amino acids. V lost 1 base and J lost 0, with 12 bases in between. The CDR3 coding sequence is TGTGCCAGCTCACCACGGGGCAGGGGCGCGAACACCGGGGAGCTGTTTTTT. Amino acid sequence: CASSPRGRGANTGELFF.

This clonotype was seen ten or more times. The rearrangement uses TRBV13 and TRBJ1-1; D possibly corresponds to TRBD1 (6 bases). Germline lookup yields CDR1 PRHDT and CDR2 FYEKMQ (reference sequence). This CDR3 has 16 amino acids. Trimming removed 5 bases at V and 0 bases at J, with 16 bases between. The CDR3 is CASSAEGTGMNTEAFF. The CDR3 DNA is TGTGCCAGCAGCGCCGAGGGTACAGGGATGAACACTGAAGCTTTCTTT.

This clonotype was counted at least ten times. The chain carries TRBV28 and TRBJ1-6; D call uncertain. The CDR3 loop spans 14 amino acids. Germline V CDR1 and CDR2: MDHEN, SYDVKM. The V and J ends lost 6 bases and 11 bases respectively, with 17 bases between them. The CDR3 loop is CASSSGPGIPPLHF. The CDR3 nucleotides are TGTGCCAGCAGCTCCGGGCCTGGGATCCCACCCCTCCACTTT. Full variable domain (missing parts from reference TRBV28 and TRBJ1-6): DVKVTQSSRYLVKRTGEKVFLECVQDMDHENMFWYRQDPGLGLRLIYFSYDVKMKEKGDIPEGYSVSREKKERFSLILESASTNQTSMYLCASSSGPGIPPLHFGNGTRLTVT.

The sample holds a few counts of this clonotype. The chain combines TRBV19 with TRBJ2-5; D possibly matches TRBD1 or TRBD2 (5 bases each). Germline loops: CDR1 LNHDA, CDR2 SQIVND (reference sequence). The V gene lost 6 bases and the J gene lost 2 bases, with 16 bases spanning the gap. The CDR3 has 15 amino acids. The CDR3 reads CASSSPTGRQETQYF. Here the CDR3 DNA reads TGTGCCAGTAGCAGCCCAACGGGGCGACAAGAGACCCAGTACTTC.

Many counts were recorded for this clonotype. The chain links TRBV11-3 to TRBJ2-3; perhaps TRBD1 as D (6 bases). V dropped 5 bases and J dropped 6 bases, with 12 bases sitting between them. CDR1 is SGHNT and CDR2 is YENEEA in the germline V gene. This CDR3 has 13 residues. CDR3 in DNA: TGTGCCAGCAGCGCACAGGGTGGCGATACGCAGTATTTT. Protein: CASSAQGGDTQYF.

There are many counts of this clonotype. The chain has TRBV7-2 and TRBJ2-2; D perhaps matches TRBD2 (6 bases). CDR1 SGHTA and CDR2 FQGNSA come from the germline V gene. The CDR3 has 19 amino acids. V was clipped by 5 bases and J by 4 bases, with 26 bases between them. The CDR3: CASSTRPRLGLPLTGELFF. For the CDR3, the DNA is TGTGCCAGCAGCACCCGCCCGAGGTTGGGACTCCCCCTCACCGGGGAGCTGTTTTTT. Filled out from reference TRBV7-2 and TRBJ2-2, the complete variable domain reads GAGVSQSPSNKVTEKGKDVELRCDPISGHTALYWYRQSLGQGLEFLIYFQGNSAPDKSGLPSDRFSAERTGGSVSTLTIQRTQQEDSAVYLCASSTRPRLGLPLTGELFFGEGSRLTVL.

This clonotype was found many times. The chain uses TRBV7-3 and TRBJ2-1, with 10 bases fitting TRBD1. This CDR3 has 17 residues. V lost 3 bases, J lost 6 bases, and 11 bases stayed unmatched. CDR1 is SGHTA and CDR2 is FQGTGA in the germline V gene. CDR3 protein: CASSFAGADRGFNEQFF. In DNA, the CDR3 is TGTGCCAGCAGCTTTGCTGGGGCGGACAGGGGGTTCAATGAGCAGTTCTTC. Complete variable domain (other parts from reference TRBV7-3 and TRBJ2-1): GAGVSQTPSNKVTEKGKYVELRCDPISGHTALYWYRQSLGQGPEFLIYFQGTGAADDSGLPNDRFFAVRPEGSVSTLKIQRTERGDSAVYLCASSFAGADRGFNEQFFGPGTRLTVL.

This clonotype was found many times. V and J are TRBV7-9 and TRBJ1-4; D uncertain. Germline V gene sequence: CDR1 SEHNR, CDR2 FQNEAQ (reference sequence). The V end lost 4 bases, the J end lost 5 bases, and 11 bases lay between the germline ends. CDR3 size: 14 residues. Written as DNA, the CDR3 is TGTGCCAGCAGCTCTATTAAAGGGAATGAAAAACTGTTTTTT. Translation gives CASSSIKGNEKLFF.

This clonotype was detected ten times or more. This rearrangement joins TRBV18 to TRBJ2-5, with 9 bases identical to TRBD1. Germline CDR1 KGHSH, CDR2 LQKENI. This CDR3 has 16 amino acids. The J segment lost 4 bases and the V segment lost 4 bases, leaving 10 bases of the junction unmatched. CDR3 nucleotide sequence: TGTGCCAGCTCACGAAGGACAGGGGCGAATGCAGAGACCCAGTACTTC. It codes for CASSRRTGANAETQYF. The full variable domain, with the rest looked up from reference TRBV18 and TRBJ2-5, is NAGVMQNPRHLVRRRGQEARLRCSPMKGHSHVYWYRQLPEEGLKFMVYLQKENIIDESGMPKERFSAEFPKEGPSILRIQQVVRGDSAAYFCASSRRTGANAETQYFGPGTRLLVL.

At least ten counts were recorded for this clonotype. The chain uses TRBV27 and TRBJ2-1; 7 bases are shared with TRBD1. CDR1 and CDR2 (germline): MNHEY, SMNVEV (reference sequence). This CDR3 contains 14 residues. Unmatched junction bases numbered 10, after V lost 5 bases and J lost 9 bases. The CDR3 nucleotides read TGTGCCAGCAGTCCCTCGACAGGGCGTAGTGAGCAGTTCTTC. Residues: CASSPSTGRSEQFF.

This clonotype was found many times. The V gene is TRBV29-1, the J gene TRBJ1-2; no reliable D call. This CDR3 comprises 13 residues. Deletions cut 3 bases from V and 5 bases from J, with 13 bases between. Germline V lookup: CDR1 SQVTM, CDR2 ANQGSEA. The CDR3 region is CSVEFRASYGYTF. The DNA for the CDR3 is TGCAGCGTTGAGTTTAGGGCGTCATATGGCTACACCTTC.

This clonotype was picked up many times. The CDR3 nucleotides are TGTGCCACCAGTGATTCCGTTTCCTACGAGCAGTACTTC. The encoded protein is CATSDSVSYEQYF. This chain joins TRBV24-1 and TRBJ2-7; D is undetermined. V lost 2 bases and J 1 base, leaving 5 bases between the germline ends. Germline V gene sequence: CDR1 KGHDR, CDR2 SFDVKD. CDR3 size: 13 residues.

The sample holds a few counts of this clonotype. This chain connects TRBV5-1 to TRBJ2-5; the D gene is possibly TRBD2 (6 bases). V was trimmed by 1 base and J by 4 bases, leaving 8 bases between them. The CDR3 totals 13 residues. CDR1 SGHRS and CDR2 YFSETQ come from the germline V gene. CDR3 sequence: CASSLTEGETQYF. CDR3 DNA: TGCGCCAGCAGCTTGACGGAGGGAGAGACCCAGTACTTC. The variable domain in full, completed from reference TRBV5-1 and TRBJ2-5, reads KAGVTQTPRYLIKTRGQQVTLSCSPISGHRSVSWYQQTPGQGLQFLFEYFSETQRNKGNFPGRFSGRQFSNSRSEMNVSTLELGDSALYLCASSLTEGETQYFGPGTRLLVL.

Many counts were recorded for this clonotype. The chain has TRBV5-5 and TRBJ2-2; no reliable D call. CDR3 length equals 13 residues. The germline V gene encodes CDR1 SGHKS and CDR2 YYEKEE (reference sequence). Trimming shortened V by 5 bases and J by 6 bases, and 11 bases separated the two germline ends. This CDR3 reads CASRGVGPGELFF. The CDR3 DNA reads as TGTGCCAGCAGAGGCGTAGGTCCCGGGGAGCTGTTTTTT.

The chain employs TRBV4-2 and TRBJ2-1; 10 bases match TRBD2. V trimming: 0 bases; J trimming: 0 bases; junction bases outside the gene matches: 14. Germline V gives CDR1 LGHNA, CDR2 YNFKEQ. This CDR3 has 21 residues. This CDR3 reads CASSQDGALGLAESSYNEQFF. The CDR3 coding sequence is TGTGCCAGCAGCCAAGATGGGGCCCTCGGACTAGCGGAGAGCTCCTACAATGAGCAGTTCTTC.